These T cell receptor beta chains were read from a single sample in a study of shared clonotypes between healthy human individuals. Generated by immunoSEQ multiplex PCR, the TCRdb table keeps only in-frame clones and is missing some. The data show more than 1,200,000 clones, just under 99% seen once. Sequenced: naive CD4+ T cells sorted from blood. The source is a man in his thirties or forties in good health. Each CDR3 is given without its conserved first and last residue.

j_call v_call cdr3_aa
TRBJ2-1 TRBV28 ASTGNEQF
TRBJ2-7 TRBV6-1 ASTGSGGPIYEQY
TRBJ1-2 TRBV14 ASSQVGGNYGYT
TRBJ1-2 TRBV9 ASSVDGGLGYGYT
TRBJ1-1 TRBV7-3 ASSLMRTVNTEAF
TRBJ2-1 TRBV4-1 ASSQDPLTSSYNEQF
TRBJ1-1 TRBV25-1 ASSEKSGRTFHEAF
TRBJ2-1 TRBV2 ASLYRGKTYNEQF
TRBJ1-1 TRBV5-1 ASSLFGIGTEAF
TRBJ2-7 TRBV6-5 ASSYGTASAPQY
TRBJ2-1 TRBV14 ASSQGGSSWAGDYNEQF
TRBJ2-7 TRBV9 ASSPDGTSGEQY
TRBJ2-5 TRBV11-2 ASSLGRRAAETQY
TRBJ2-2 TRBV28 ASSLAGELF
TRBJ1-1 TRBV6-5 ASSVGLMNTEAF
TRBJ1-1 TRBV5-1 ASSLAGQGSTEAF
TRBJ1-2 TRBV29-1 SVEDLGWNGYT
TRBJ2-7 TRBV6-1 ASSAYSRYEQY
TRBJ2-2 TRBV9 ASSVAQNTGELF
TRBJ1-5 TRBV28 ASSLSVGRGGTVDQPQH
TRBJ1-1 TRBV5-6 ASSLVREQRNTEAF
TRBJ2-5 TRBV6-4 ASSDSSQETQY
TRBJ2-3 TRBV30 AWRGGADTQY
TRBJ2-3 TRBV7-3 ASSATSGSGTDTQY
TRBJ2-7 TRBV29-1 SVTTGNYEQY
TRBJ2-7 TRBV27 ASSLWGSGVEQY
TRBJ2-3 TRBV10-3 AISEKGLAENTDTQY
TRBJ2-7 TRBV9 ASSVVAGSYEQY
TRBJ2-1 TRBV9 ASSVVWTGSTEQF
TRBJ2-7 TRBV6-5 ASSKGTGSYEQY
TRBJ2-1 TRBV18 ASQLAPSSYNEQF
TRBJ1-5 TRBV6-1 ASSEGNNQPQH
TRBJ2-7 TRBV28 ASSLGGPSSYEQY
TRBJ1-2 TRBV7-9 AIAGAIHNYGYT
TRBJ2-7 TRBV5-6 ASSAGLAGWGAYEQY
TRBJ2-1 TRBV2 ASTGTFRNEQF
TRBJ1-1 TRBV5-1 ASSPGQGAWAEAF
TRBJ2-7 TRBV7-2 ASSYEQY
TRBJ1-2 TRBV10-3 AITLDGYT
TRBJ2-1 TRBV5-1 ASSLEDSHNEQF
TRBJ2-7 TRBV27 ASSFTYEQY
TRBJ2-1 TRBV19 ASSGQKQF
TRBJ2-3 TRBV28 ASSPNGMRQY
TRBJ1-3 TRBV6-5 ASIPPGPGNTIY
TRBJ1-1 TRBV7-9 ASADRAGYPEAF
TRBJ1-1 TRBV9 ASSPRDRQLMRTEAF
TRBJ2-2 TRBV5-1 ASSLISSGTGELF
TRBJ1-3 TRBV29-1 SGGTGNTIY
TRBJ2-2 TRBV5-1 ASSLEGPNTGELF
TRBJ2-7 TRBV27 ASSSRYEQY
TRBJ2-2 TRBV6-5 ATRGGGKNTGELF